A single sample is the source of the 10 T cell receptor beta chains below, sequenced in a study of T cells in Graves' hyperthyroidism and ophthalmopathy. TCR beta CDR3 sequences were amplified from RNA transcripts. The TCR CDR3 first-round RT-PCR relied on the HTBI primer set. MiXCR was run by TCRdb on the multiplex PCR reads, yielding one entry per CDR3 protein. The sample yields approximately 530,000 distinct CDR3 sequences, 20% seen once. Specimen: blood. The receptors were sampled from a man between 40 and 49 years old with Graves' ophthalmopathy.

This rearrangement joins TRBV7-2 to TRBJ1-1; TRBD1 is a possible D gene (6 bases). Between the trimmed V and J ends, which lost 3 bases and 7 bases, there was a span of 12 bases. This CDR3 is built from 13 residues. The germline CDR1 and CDR2 sequences are SGHTA and FQGNSA. The CDR3 sequence is CASSFRDTDEAFF. As DNA, the CDR3 is TGTGCCAGCAGCTTCCGGGACACAGATGAAGCTTTCTTT.

This clonotype was seen at least ten times. This sequence joins TRBV11-1 and TRBJ2-1, with D hard to call. Germline-derived CDR1 and CDR2 are SGHAT and FQDESV (reference sequence). The CDR3 runs 13 residues. V gave up 5 bases and J gave up 4 bases, with 9 bases separating them. The CDR3 DNA reads TGTGCCAGCAGCCCGTTAGTGTACAATGAGCAGTTCTTC. Its translation: CASSPLVYNEQFF.

The gene calls are TRBV2 and TRBJ1-5; 9 nucleotides agree with TRBD1. Germline V gene data show CDR1 as SNHLY and CDR2 as FYNNEI. V lost 10 bases, J lost 6 bases, and 7 bases stayed unmatched. The CDR3 length is 13 residues. The CDR3 here is CATQGQGSQPQHF. For the CDR3, the DNA is TGTGCCACTCAGGGACAGGGCAGTCAGCCCCAGCATTTT.

The chain combines TRBV19 with TRBJ2-2, with 10 bases aligning to TRBD1. With V trimmed by 5 bases and J by 1 base, 10 bases remained unmatched. Germline CDR1 reads LNHDA; CDR2 reads SQIVND (reference sequence). This CDR3 is built from 18 residues. In DNA, the CDR3 is TGTGCCAGTAGTCCAAAGACAGGGGGCGGAGTGAACACCGGGGAGCTGTTTTTT. Protein: CASSPKTGGGVNTGELFF. Supplemented by reference TRBV19 and TRBJ2-2, the full variable domain reads DGGITQSPKYLFRKEGQNVTLSCEQNLNHDAMYWYRQDPGQGLRLIYYSQIVNDFQKGDIAEGYSVSREKKESFPLTVTSAQKNPTAFYLCASSPKTGGGVNTGELFFGEGSRLTVL.

This clonotype was picked up many times. V gene TRBV2 combines with J gene TRBJ2-5; TRBD2 agrees at 7 bases. Germline V gene lookup returns CDR1 SNHLY and CDR2 FYNNEI. This CDR3 has 15 amino acids. V lost 3 bases to trimming and J lost 2 bases; unmatched junction nucleotides: 6. Here the CDR3 DNA reads TGTGCCAGCAGTGATCCGGGACTATCGCAAGAGACCCAGTACTTC. Protein sequence: CASSDPGLSQETQYF. Variable domain in full (rest from reference TRBV2 and TRBJ2-5): EPEVTQTPSHQVTQMGQEVILRCVPISNHLYFYWYRQILGQKVEFLVSFYNNEISEKSEIFDDQFSVERPDGSNFTLKIRSTKLEDSAMYFCASSDPGLSQETQYFGPGTRLLVL.

J is TRBJ2-7 and V is TRBV4-1; weak D call: TRBD2 (5 bases). The CDR3 is made up of 14 amino acids. Germline-derived CDR1 and CDR2 are MGHRA and YSYEKL. The V end lost 5 bases, the J end lost 5 bases, and 16 bases lay between the germline ends. CDR3 protein: CASSAGFGAHEQYF. CDR3 bases: TGCGCCAGCAGCGCGGGCTTCGGAGCTCACGAGCAGTACTTC.

The chain joins TRBV9 to TRBJ2-7; weak D call: TRBD2 (6 bases). The germline V gene encodes CDR1 SGDLS and CDR2 YYNGEE. This CDR3 spans 14 amino acids. The V end was cut by 2 bases, the J end by 5 bases, with 14 bases between. CDR3 protein: CASSVGGSLNEQYF. DNA of the CDR3: TGTGCCAGCAGCGTTGGGGGGAGTTTAAACGAGCAGTACTTC.

The chain joins TRBV6-1 to TRBJ2-7, with a tentative D call TRBD2 (5 bases). The V end was cut by 7 bases, the J end by 5 bases, with 9 bases between. The CDR3 covers 11 residues. In germline, CDR1 is MNHNS, CDR2 SASEGT. The CDR3 protein is CASTGLHEQYF. In nucleotides, the CDR3 is TGTGCCAGCACAGGACTCCACGAGCAGTACTTC.

This clonotype was observed a handful of times. Being one base from a much bigger clone, this may be a read error. The V and J genes are TRBV30 and TRBJ1-1; D remains unclear. This CDR3 region has 11 residues. From germline, CDR1 is GTSNPN and CDR2 SVGIG (reference sequence). Trimming shortened V by 5 bases and J by 1 base, and 5 bases separated the two germline ends. The DNA for the CDR3 is TGTGCCTGGGGATCGAACACTGAAGCTTTCTTT. It yields the protein CAWGSNTEAFF.

This clonotype has just one count. CDR3 in DNA: TGTGCCAGCAGCGCGGGCCTAGCAACTGAGCAGTTCTTC. This translates into CASSAGLATEQFF. The chain joins TRBV9 to TRBJ2-1, with a tentative D call TRBD2 (5 bases). V was clipped by 3 bases and J by 9 bases, with 13 bases between them. The CDR3 extends over 13 amino acids. Germline V gene sequence: CDR1 SGDLS, CDR2 YYNGEE. Complete variable domain (other parts from reference TRBV9 and TRBJ2-1): DSGVTQTPKHLITATGQRVTLRCSPRSGDLSVYWYQQSLDQGLQFLIQYYNGEERAKGNILERFSAQQFPDLHSELNLSSLELGDSALYFCASSAGLATEQFFGPGTRLTVL.